The source of this T cell receptor (beta chain) is a study of CD8 T cells in ankylosing spondylitis. Regarding the study as a whole: Disease-linked clones were reportedly significantly enriched in matched ankylosing spondylitis synovial fluid. Earlier authors reported some of these motif variants in reactive arthritis synovial fluid and blood. It appeared that ankylosing spondylitis blood was characterized by a TCR beta motif of several highly homologous variants.

CDR1 is SGDLS, CDR2 YYNGEE, per germline. V was pared by 0 bases and J by 4 bases, with 14 bases between. The CDR3 loop spans 15 amino acids. This clonotype showed up many times. Its antigen is undetermined. Generation of TCR beta libraries employed quantitative 5'-RACE incorporating molecular barcodes. TCRdb itself ran the 5' RACE reads through MiXCR, one entry per CDR3 protein. The sample includes about 7,900 distinct CDR3 sequences, 3% to 5% of them seen just once. The sequence was collected from a female donor with ankylosing spondylitis or in good health (not recorded which). The chain couples TRBV9 to TRBJ2-7; D assignment may be TRBD1 or TRBD2 (5 bases each). Sequenced material: blood, either unsorted or a sorted T cell fraction (not recorded which). The CDR3 region is CASSVDPTGGYEQYF. In DNA, the CDR3 is TGTGCCAGCAGCGTAGACCCGACTGGGGGATACGAGCAGTACTTC.